This entry lists 19 T cell receptor beta chains sequenced from one sample in a study of shared clonotypes between healthy human individuals. Only in-frame clones appear in the TCRdb table, and some are missing; sequencing was by immunoSEQ multiplex PCR. The profile shows 2 million or so clones, approximately 94% of them singletons. Naive CD8 cells, CD45RO-negative and positively selected for CCR7, excluded terminally differentiated effector memory CD45RA+ cells. Sequencing was carried out using naive CD8+ T cells sorted from blood. These receptors all come from a man aged 18 to 30 in good health.

The chain joins TRBV11-2 to TRBJ2-7; D assignment may be TRBD1 or TRBD2 (5 bases each). Trimming stripped 1 base from V and 2 bases from J, with 12 bases between. This CDR3 is 15 amino acids long. Germline CDR1 and CDR2: SGHAT and FQNNGV. The CDR3 DNA follows: TGTGCCAGCAGCTTAGTAGCTCGGGGACCCTACGAGCAGTACTTC. Translation: CASSLVARGPYEQYF.

This sequence joins TRBV9 and TRBJ2-3; 7 bases are a match to TRBD2. This CDR3 spans 16 amino acids. Germline CDR1 and CDR2: SGDLS and YYNGEE. With 3 bases clipped from V and 2 bases from J, the junction kept 9 bases outside the gene matches. The CDR3 nucleotides read TGTGCCAGCAGCGCAAAAAGCGGGACTAACACAGATACGCAGTATTTT. It translates to CASSAKSGTNTDTQYF.

This clone appeared a single time. The chain couples TRBV28 to TRBJ1-5; D possibly corresponds to TRBD1 (5 bases). Germline V CDR1 and CDR2: MDHEN, SYDVKM. The germline V and J ends were trimmed by 3 bases and 9 bases, with 15 bases remaining between them. The CDR3 has 14 amino acids. CDR3 amino acids: CASSLGGVFGPQHF. The CDR3 DNA is TGTGCCAGCAGTTTGGGAGGGGTTTTCGGGCCCCAGCATTTT.

As concerns this clone: Within the sample, other DNA sequences also encode this same CDR3. V gene TRBV27 combines with J gene TRBJ2-7, with no clear D. Germline CDR1 MNHEY, CDR2 SMNVEV (reference sequence). This CDR3 has 13 amino acids. V lost 2 bases and J lost 2, with 7 bases in between. CDR3 region: CASSLTPTYEQYF. The CDR3 nucleotides read TGTGCCAGCAGTTTAACGCCCACCTACGAGCAGTACTTC.

A single count supports this clone. Other nucleotide sequences in the sample specify the same CDR3. The V call is TRBV5-4, the J call TRBJ2-7; the D is unclear. There are 12 residues in the CDR3. The germline V and J ends were trimmed by 1 base and 3 bases, with 5 bases remaining between them. The germline V gene encodes CDR1 SGHNT and CDR2 YYREEE (reference sequence). CDR3 amino acids: CASSLTGYEQYF. The CDR3 coding sequence is TGTGCCAGCAGCTTGACGGGCTACGAGCAGTACTTC.

This clone was detected only once. V and J are TRBV4-1 and TRBJ2-7, with D perhaps being TRBD1 or TRBD2 (5 bases each). Germline CDR1 reads MGHRA; CDR2 reads YSYEKL. V shed 3 bases and J shed 2 bases, with 14 bases lying between them. There are 15 residues in the CDR3. CDR3 sequence reads: CASSHPGPNTYEQYF. As DNA, the CDR3 is TGCGCCAGCAGCCACCCGGGACCCAACACCTACGAGCAGTACTTC.

V is TRBV11-2 and J is TRBJ1-5, with D uncertain. Looked up from germline, CDR1 is SGHAT and CDR2 is FQNNGV. The CDR3 has 19 amino acids. V lost 6 bases and J lost 0, with 24 bases in between. The CDR3, as DNA: TGTGCCAGCAGACCTAGAGGGTCACCAGGTTACTATAGCAATCAGCCCCAGCATTTT. This codes for CASRPRGSPGYYSNQPQHF.

The chain joins TRBV30 to TRBJ1-1; the D is unclear. The V gene lost 3 bases and the J gene lost 11 bases, with 13 bases spanning the gap. Looked up from germline, CDR1 is GTSNPN and CDR2 is SVGIG (reference sequence). The CDR3 contains 11 residues. CDR3 sequence: CAWRRGNDAFF. The CDR3 DNA reads TGTGCCTGGAGGCGGGGAAATGACGCTTTCTTT.

V is TRBV18 and J is TRBJ2-7; the D gene is possibly TRBD1 (5 bases). V dropped 3 bases and J dropped 0 bases, with 12 bases sitting between them. The CDR3 consists of 15 residues. CDR1 is KGHSH, CDR2 LQKENI, per germline. The CDR3 reads CASSPQGPSSYEQYF. The CDR3 coding sequence is TGTGCCAGCTCACCGCAGGGCCCTTCCTCCTACGAGCAGTACTTC.

V is TRBV15 and J is TRBJ2-7, with a tentative D call TRBD1 (5 bases). The V end lost 0 bases, the J end lost 4 bases, and 16 bases lay between the germline ends. The CDR3 has 16 residues. Germline V gene data show CDR1 as LNHNV and CDR2 as YYDKDF (reference sequence). CDR3 sequence (DNA): TGTGCCACCAGCAGAGATAAAGACAGCTCGTCGTACGAGCAGTACTTC. Its protein is CATSRDKDSSSYEQYF.

For this clone: Other nucleotide sequences in the sample specify the same CDR3. V is TRBV5-1 and J is TRBJ2-1; the D gene is possibly TRBD2 (6 bases). The CDR3 consists of 14 residues. Between the trimmed V and J ends, which lost 7 bases and 3 bases, there was a span of 14 bases. The V gene's germline CDR1 is SGHRS and CDR2 YFSETQ. CDR3 amino acids: CASSRTGDYNEQFF. CDR3 nucleotides: TGCGCCAGCTCCAGGACGGGAGACTACAATGAGCAGTTCTTC. Based on the CDR3 plus reference TRBV5-1 and TRBJ2-1, the full variable domain is KAGVTQTPRYLIKTRGQQVTLSCSPISGHRSVSWYQQTPGQGLQFLFEYFSETQRNKGNFPGRFSGRQFSNSRSEMNVSTLELGDSALYLCASSRTGDYNEQFFGPGTRLTVL.

The V and J genes are TRBV7-9 and TRBJ1-3, with no clear D. The V and J ends lost 11 bases and 0 bases respectively, with 14 bases between them. There are 14 residues in the CDR3. Looked up from germline, CDR1 is SEHNR and CDR2 is FQNEAQ (reference sequence). Written as DNA, the CDR3 is TGTGCCTCCGAGACTGAGAGCTCTGGAAACACCATATATTTT. It yields the protein CASETESSGNTIYF.

On this clone: The identical CDR3 is also encoded by other nucleotide sequences in the sample. This chain joins TRBV2 and TRBJ2-7, with 7 bases that match TRBD1. From germline, CDR1 is SNHLY and CDR2 FYNNEI. The CDR3 runs 13 residues. V shed 4 bases and J 3 bases; nucleotides not matched to a gene: 3. The CDR3 nucleotides are TGTGCCAGCAGTGGAGCAGGGGGCTACGAGCAGTACTTC. Translation: CASSGAGGYEQYF.

CDR3 residues: CASSLTGGGGYQPQHF. The CDR3 DNA is TGTGCCAGCAGTCTGACAGGGGGAGGGGGGTATCAGCCCCAGCATTTT. This chain connects TRBV27 to TRBJ1-5; 9 bases agree with TRBD1. The CDR3 totals 16 residues. V was clipped by 5 bases and J by 5 bases; unmatched bases: 10. Germline V lookup: CDR1 MNHEY, CDR2 SMNVEV (reference sequence).

The chain couples TRBV11-2 to TRBJ2-7; tentative D call: TRBD2 (7 bases). Trimming removed 5 bases at V and 5 bases at J, with 22 bases between. Germline V gene data show CDR1 as SGHAT and CDR2 as FQNNGV. The CDR3 is 16 amino acids. CDR3 in DNA: TGTGCCAGCAGCACCTCACGGGGAGCGGGGACACACGAGCAGTACTTC. Protein sequence: CASSTSRGAGTHEQYF.

The rearrangement joins TRBV13 to TRBJ1-1, with 7 bases identical to TRBD1. Looked up from germline, CDR1 is PRHDT and CDR2 is FYEKMQ (reference sequence). Unmatched junction bases numbered 1, after V lost 0 bases and J lost 0 bases. This CDR3 comprises 15 residues. The DNA of the CDR3 is TGTGCCAGCAGCTTAGGGGGACAGATGAACACTGAAGCTTTCTTT. Translating gives CASSLGGQMNTEAFF.

The gene calls are TRBV7-2 and TRBJ1-5; the D is unclear. The CDR3 totals 15 residues. Trimming removed 0 bases from V and 3 bases from J, with 9 bases in between. Per germline, CDR1 SGHTA and CDR2 FQGNSA. CDR3 protein: CASSLAAGFNQPQHF. CDR3 sequence (DNA): TGTGCCAGCAGCTTAGCAGCTGGTTTCAATCAGCCCCAGCATTTT. The variable domain in full, with the rest retrieved from reference TRBV7-2 and TRBJ1-5, is GAGVSQSPSNKVTEKGKDVELRCDPISGHTALYWYRQSLGQGLEFLIYFQGNSAPDKSGLPSDRFSAERTGGSVSTLTIQRTQQEDSAVYLCASSLAAGFNQPQHFGDGTRLSIL.

V gene TRBV7-6 combines with J gene TRBJ2-7, with TRBD2 identical over 13 bases. The CDR3 covers 15 residues. Losses at the gene ends were 1 base for V and 4 bases for J; bases not matched to a gene: 1. CDR1 SGHVS and CDR2 FNYEAQ come from the germline V gene. In DNA, the CDR3 is TGTGCCAGCAGCTTAGGGACTAGCGGGGGATACGAGCAGTACTTC. Translation gives CASSLGTSGGYEQYF.

This clone was seen just once. The rearrangement uses TRBV5-6 and TRBJ2-5; D tentatively reads TRBD1 or TRBD2 (6 bases each). The CDR3 covers 15 residues. Trimming pared 2 bases from V and 1 base from J, leaving 12 bases between. Germline values: CDR1 SGHDT, CDR2 YYEEEE. The CDR3 protein is CASSFAGGSQETQYF. The CDR3 DNA reads TGTGCCAGCAGCTTTGCCGGGGGCAGCCAAGAGACCCAGTACTTC.